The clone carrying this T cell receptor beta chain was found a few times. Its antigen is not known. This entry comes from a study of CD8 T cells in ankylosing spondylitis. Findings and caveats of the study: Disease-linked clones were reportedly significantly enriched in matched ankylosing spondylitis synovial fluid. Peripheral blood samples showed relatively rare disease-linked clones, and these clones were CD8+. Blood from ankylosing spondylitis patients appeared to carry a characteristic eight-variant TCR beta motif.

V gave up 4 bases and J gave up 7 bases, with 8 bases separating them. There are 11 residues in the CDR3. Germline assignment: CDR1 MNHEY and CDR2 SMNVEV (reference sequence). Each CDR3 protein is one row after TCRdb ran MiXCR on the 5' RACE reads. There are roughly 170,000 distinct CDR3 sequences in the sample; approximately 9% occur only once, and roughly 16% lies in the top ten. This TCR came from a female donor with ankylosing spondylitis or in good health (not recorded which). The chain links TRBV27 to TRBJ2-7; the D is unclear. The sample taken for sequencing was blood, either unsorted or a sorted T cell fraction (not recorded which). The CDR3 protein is CASSWGKEQYF. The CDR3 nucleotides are TGTGCCAGCAGTTGGGGTAAAGAGCAGTACTTC.